Presented here are 17 T cell receptor beta chains from one specimen sequenced in a study of glioma-infiltrating T cells. Amplification of TCR alpha and beta CDR3 regions from RNA used iRepertoire nested multiplex PCR. TCRdb used MiXCR to reprocess the multiplex PCR reads, holding one entry per CDR3 protein. The table shows some 90,000 distinct CDR3 sequences, with approximately 42% occurring only once. The sequencing sample was made of glioma tissue, nonneoplastic brain tissue, or PBMCs (not recorded which). The receptors originated from a human donor with low-grade glioma or glioblastoma, undergoing nonglioma brain surgery, or in good health (not recorded which).

The genes are TRBV6-1 and TRBJ2-1; 7 bases are a match to TRBD1. The V gene's germline CDR1 is MNHNS and CDR2 SASEGT. Trimming removed 9 bases from V and 10 bases from J; junction bases left unmatched: 12. The CDR3 consists of 13 residues. The CDR3 is CASKGQNTGEQFF. The CDR3, as DNA: TGTGCCAGTAAGGGACAGAACACCGGGGAGCAGTTCTTC.

This clonotype has a count of ten or more. The rearrangement uses TRBV28 and TRBJ1-3; D not resolved. This CDR3 has 15 amino acids. Trimming removed 6 bases from V and 4 bases from J, with 16 bases in between. Germline CDR1 reads MDHEN; CDR2 reads SYDVKM. CDR3 coding DNA: TGTGCCAGCAGCCCTGACGGTCCCTCAGGAAACACCATATATTTT. Protein sequence: CASSPDGPSGNTIYF.

CDR3 loop: CASNHGGSSYEQYF. In nucleotides, the CDR3 is TGTGCCAGCAACCATGGCGGAAGCTCCTACGAGCAGTACTTC. The J gene is TRBJ2-7, the V gene TRBV5-5, with D unclear. V was trimmed by 6 bases and J by 0 bases, leaving 13 bases between them. CDR1 and CDR2 from the germline V gene are SGHKS and YYEKEE (reference sequence). The CDR3 spans 14 residues.

As concerns this clonotype: A much more abundant neighbour one base away suggests this may be a read error. J is TRBJ2-7 and V is TRBV14, with D unclear. Germline CDR1 SGHDN, CDR2 FVKESK. Between the trimmed V and J ends, which lost 4 bases and 7 bases, there was a span of 23 bases. CDR3 length: 16 residues. The DNA for the CDR3 is TGTGCCAGCAGCCTCACCTGGCGATCCTCCTACAATGAGCAGTACTTC. Translated, it gives CASSLTWRSSYNEQYF.

Many counts were recorded for this clonotype. This chain uses TRBV2 with TRBJ2-3, with 8 bases aligning to TRBD2. V lost 8 bases, J lost 5 bases, and 12 bases stayed unmatched. The CDR3 runs 15 residues. Germline V gene sequence: CDR1 SNHLY, CDR2 FYNNEI. In DNA, the CDR3 is TGTGCCAGCCGCGAGACTAGCGCTCTCGTAGATACGCAGTATTTT. This translates into CASRETSALVDTQYF.

The chain uses TRBV28 and TRBJ1-1; D gene uncertain. The CDR3 has 13 amino acids. Germline V gene sequence: CDR1 MDHEN, CDR2 SYDVKM. Trimming removed 3 bases from V and 10 bases from J, with 15 bases in between. This CDR3 reads CASSFGKNTGAFF. DNA for the CDR3: TGTGCCAGCAGTTTTGGCAAGAACACCGGAGCTTTCTTT.

Comment on this clonotype: A clone one base away is much larger, so this may be a read error. The J gene is TRBJ2-3, the V gene TRBV7-3; 10 bases are shared with TRBD2. CDR1 is SGHTA, CDR2 FQGTGA, per germline. The CDR3 extends over 15 amino acids. This chain's CDR3 is CASSPTSGRTDMQYF. CDR3 bases: TGTGCCAGCAGCCCGACTAGCGGGCGCACAGATATGCAGTATTTT.

This clonotype has ten or more counts. The chain combines TRBV2 with TRBJ2-7, with 7 bases aligning to TRBD1. V gave up 6 bases and J gave up 2 bases; unmatched junction bases: 7. This CDR3 is built from 14 residues. In germline, CDR1 is SNHLY, CDR2 FYNNEI. CDR3 amino acids: CASRRQGSTYEQYF. CDR3 nucleotides: TGTGCCAGCAGGAGACAGGGCTCGACCTACGAGCAGTACTTC.

The sample holds many counts of this clonotype. For the CDR3, the DNA is TGTGCCAGCAGACCCAGCGGGGCCTACAATGAGCAGTTCTTC. Protein: CASRPSGAYNEQFF. The rearrangement joins TRBV28 to TRBJ2-1, with 7 bases identical to TRBD2. The V gene end was trimmed by 6 bases and the J gene end by 2 bases; junction bases not matched to a gene: 4. This CDR3 is built from 14 residues. The germline V gene encodes CDR1 MDHEN and CDR2 SYDVKM.

As to this clonotype: One base away lies a much larger clone, so this may be a sequencing read error. In this CDR3 the conserved last residue, phenylalanine or tryptophan, is missing, so a read error is likely. The chain combines TRBV29-1 with TRBJ1-2, with 8 nucleotides matching TRBD1. The germline CDR1 and CDR2 sequences are SQVTM and ANQGSEA. The CDR3 covers 13 residues. CDR3 sequence reads: CSYGTGGTLGYTL. CDR3 in DNA: TGCAGTTACGGGACAGGAGGGACCTTGGGCTACACCTTA.

This clonotype was found many times. This sequence joins TRBV15 and TRBJ2-5; D may be TRBD2 (6 bases). Germline V gene lookup returns CDR1 LNHNV and CDR2 YYDKDF (reference sequence). V was shortened by 2 bases and J by 2 bases, with 15 bases between the two germline ends. The CDR3 consists of 16 residues. CDR3 nucleotide sequence: TGTGCCACCAGCAGACTACCGGGACTGGAACAAGAGACCCAGTACTTC. This codes for CATSRLPGLEQETQYF.

As for this clonotype: A much bigger clone sits one base away, suggesting this may be a read error. The chain employs TRBV20-1 and TRBJ2-5; 7 nucleotides agree with TRBD2. J was trimmed by 5 bases and V by 1 base; bases with no gene match: 10. CDR3 length: 15 amino acids. Per germline, CDR1 DFQATT and CDR2 SNEGSKA (reference sequence). This CDR3 reads CSARGDGRPGETQYF. The CDR3 bases are TGCAGTGCTAGAGGTGACGGGAGGCCCGGGGAGACCCAGTACTTC.

The rearrangement uses TRBV28 and TRBJ1-1; 7 nucleotides line up with TRBD1. CDR3 size: 14 residues. Germline loops: CDR1 MDHEN, CDR2 SYDVKM. Trimming removed 10 bases from V and 7 bases from J; junction bases left unmatched: 15. CDR3 amino acids: CATSTTGPALEAFF. In DNA form, the CDR3 reads TGTGCCACCAGCACGACAGGGCCCGCGCTTGAAGCTTTCTTT.

Of note for this clonotype: An end of the junction does not agree with germline; a read error may underlie this. The V call is TRBV15, the J call TRBJ2-7, with 7 bases lining up with TRBD1. Germline assignment: CDR1 LNHNV and CDR2 YYDKDF (reference sequence). CDR3 size: 14 residues. CDR3 loop: CATSRLGTAEEQHF. The CDR3 bases are TGTGCCACCAGCAGACTCGGGACAGCGGAAGAGCAGCACTTC.

The chain has TRBV6-6 and TRBJ2-7; 12 positions match TRBD1. V was clipped by 2 bases and J by 4 bases; unmatched bases: 3. Germline assignment: CDR1 MNHNY and CDR2 SVGAGI (reference sequence). The CDR3 is 15 amino acids. The CDR3 bases are TGTGCCAGCAGTTACGCGGGACAGGGGGCGTACGAGCAGTACTTC. Its protein product is CASSYAGQGAYEQYF.

Worth noting for this clonotype: The junction and the germline gene differ at one end; a read error may be behind it. The rearrangement joins TRBV6-2 or TRBV6-3 to TRBJ2-1; 7 nucleotides match TRBD2. The germline CDR1 and CDR2 sequences are MNHEY and SVGEGT. The CDR3 is 16 amino acids. The CDR3 sequence is CASSYASGGLMSEQLF. DNA of the CDR3: TGTGCCAGCAGTTATGCTAGCGGTGGGCTAATGAGTGAGCAGCTCTTC.

This clonotype has ten or more counts. The rearrangement links TRBV5-1 to TRBJ1-1, with D unclear. Trimming took 0 bases from V and 0 from J, leaving 12 bases between them. Per the germline V gene, CDR1 is SGHRS and CDR2 is YFSETQ. The CDR3 totals 16 residues. The CDR3 spells CASSLAGVGLNTEAFF. The DNA for the CDR3 is TGCGCCAGCAGCTTGGCAGGAGTGGGTCTGAACACTGAAGCTTTCTTT.